These 12 T cell receptor beta chains were all obtained from the same sample, sequenced in a study of blood T cell repertoires in COVID-19 (TCRdb year 2020). The method behind the library was the immunoSEQ multiplex PCR assay. TCRdb provides this immuneACCESS table in a form limited to in-frame rearrangements. Some clones are lacking; in checked studies, under half of them reflect an unresolved V gene, and why the rest are absent is not known. The sample records 300,000 to 400,000 clones, around 86% of which are singletons. The ten largest account for about 3% of the sample. Sequenced sample: peripheral blood. All receptors derive from a human donor in a cohort sampled during active COVID-19.

The gene calls are TRBV24-1 and TRBJ2-1; tentative D call: TRBD2 (6 bases). CDR1 KGHDR and CDR2 SFDVKD come from the germline V gene. V lost 4 bases to trimming and J lost 0 bases, with 9 bases between them. The CDR3 consists of 15 residues. CDR3 residues: CATSDGTDSYNEQFF. CDR3 DNA: TGTGCCACCAGTGACGGGACTGACTCCTACAATGAGCAGTTCTTC.

V usage is TRBV5-8 and J usage is TRBJ1-2, with D unresolved. The CDR3 loop spans 14 amino acids. Trimming left V 0 bases short and J 3 bases short, with 9 bases between. In germline, CDR1 is SGHTS, CDR2 YDEGEE. CDR3 loop: CASSLGHVDYGYTF. As DNA, the CDR3 is TGTGCCAGCAGCTTGGGACACGTTGACTATGGCTACACCTTC.

This chain links TRBV19 with TRBJ2-7; 8 bases fit TRBD2. Germline-derived CDR1 and CDR2 are LNHDA and SQIVND (reference sequence). The CDR3 extends over 14 amino acids. The junction had 7 bases not matched to a gene; V was cut back by 8 bases and J by 1 base. The CDR3 spells CASATSGRSYEQYF. Here the CDR3 DNA reads TGTGCCAGTGCCACGAGCGGGAGATCCTACGAGCAGTACTTC.

The V call is TRBV2, the J call TRBJ2-1; TRBD2 aligns across 14 bases. In germline, CDR1 is SNHLY, CDR2 FYNNEI. The ends lost 5 bases at V and 6 bases at J; junction bases unmatched: 6. This CDR3 is built from 16 residues. Written as DNA, the CDR3 is TGTGCCAGCAGTCATGGACTAGCGGGGGGCCGCAATGAGCAGTTCTTC. This gives the protein CASSHGLAGGRNEQFF.

The chain employs TRBV2 and TRBJ2-7; D possibly corresponds to TRBD2 (5 bases). Per the germline V gene, CDR1 is SNHLY and CDR2 is FYNNEI. V dropped 4 bases and J dropped 4 bases, with 14 bases sitting between them. There are 14 residues in the CDR3. The CDR3, as DNA: TGTGCCAGCAGTGGGACTGGCAGGCTATACGAGCAGTACTTC. Translating it yields CASSGTGRLYEQYF.

Only one count was recorded for this clone. The J gene is TRBJ1-1, the V gene TRBV9, with D possibly TRBD1 on 5 matching bases. Germline CDR1 SGDLS, CDR2 YYNGEE. This CDR3 is 15 amino acids long. With 3 bases removed from V and 6 bases from J, the gap between germline ends came to 18 bases. The CDR3: CASSAGTPQIAEAFF. The CDR3, as DNA: TGTGCCAGCAGCGCCGGGACTCCCCAAATTGCTGAAGCTTTCTTT.

The chain couples TRBV30 to TRBJ2-7; tentative D call: TRBD2 (6 bases). The germline gives CDR1 GTSNPN, CDR2 SVGIG (reference sequence). This CDR3 contains 12 residues. V was shortened by 7 bases and J by 9 bases, with 19 bases between the two germline ends. The CDR3 region has the DNA TGTGCCTACCAGCAAACTAGCAGTGGGCAGTACTTC. Protein product: CAYQQTSSGQYF.

This chain joins TRBV6-1 and TRBJ1-5; D uncertain. Germline V gene sequence: CDR1 MNHNS, CDR2 SASEGT. The CDR3 sequence is 15 residues long. Trimming removed 2 bases from V and 2 bases from J, with 10 bases in between. CDR3 in DNA: TGTGCCAGCAGTGAAAGGATGGGAGGCAATCAGCCCCAGCATTTT. Protein product: CASSERMGGNQPQHF.

The CDR3 coding sequence is TGTGCCACCCGAGCGGGAGGGAACGAGCAGTACTTC. This encodes CATRAGGNEQYF. This chain links TRBV2 with TRBJ2-7, with 10 nucleotides matching TRBD2. V gave up 10 bases and J gave up 5 bases; unmatched junction bases: 5. The CDR3 contains 12 residues. Germline V gene sequence: CDR1 SNHLY, CDR2 FYNNEI.

Only one count was recorded for this clone. CDR3 sequence reads: CASSRYGGRLAVTDTQYF. In nucleotides, the CDR3 is TGTGCCAGCAGCCGATACGGGGGGAGGCTAGCGGTTACAGATACGCAGTATTTT. J is TRBJ2-3 and V is TRBV4-2, with TRBD2 matching 7 bases. The CDR3 contains 18 residues. J lost 3 bases, V lost 4 bases, and 16 bases had no gene match. CDR1 and CDR2 (germline): LGHNA, YNFKEQ.

V gene TRBV3-1 (or the pseudogene TRBV3-2) combines with J gene TRBJ2-7; 7 positions agree with TRBD1. The J segment lost 5 bases and the V segment lost 4 bases, leaving 8 bases of the junction unmatched. In germline, CDR1 is LGHDT, CDR2 YNNKEL (reference sequence). The CDR3 covers 14 residues. The CDR3 spells CASSPGDSNHEQYF. The CDR3, as DNA: TGTGCCAGCAGCCCCGGGGACAGCAACCACGAGCAGTACTTC.

This clone has more than one count but fewer than ten. The chain is built from TRBV5-1 and TRBJ2-7; 7 bases are shared with TRBD2. V lost 4 bases and J lost 6; bases outside the gene matches: 19. This CDR3 is 17 amino acids long. Germline V gene data show CDR1 as SGHRS and CDR2 as YFSETQ. CDR3 in DNA: TGCGCCAGCAGCCCCTCCCCGGGCGGGAGCGGTTACTCCGAGCAGTACTTC. This translates into CASSPSPGGSGYSEQYF.